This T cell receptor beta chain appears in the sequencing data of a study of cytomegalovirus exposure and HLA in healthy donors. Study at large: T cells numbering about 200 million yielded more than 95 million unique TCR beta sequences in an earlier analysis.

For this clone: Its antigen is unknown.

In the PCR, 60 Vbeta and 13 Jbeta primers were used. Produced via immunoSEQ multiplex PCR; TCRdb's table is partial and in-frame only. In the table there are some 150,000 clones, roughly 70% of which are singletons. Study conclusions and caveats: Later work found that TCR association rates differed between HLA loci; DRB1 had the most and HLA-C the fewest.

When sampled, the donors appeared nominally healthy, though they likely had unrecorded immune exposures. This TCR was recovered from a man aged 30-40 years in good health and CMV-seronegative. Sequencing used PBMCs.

CDR3 amino acids: CASSPTAVTTGNEQYF. As DNA, the CDR3 is TGTGCCAGCAGTCCGACCGCGGTGACTACTGGAAACGAGCAGTACTTC. The V gene is TRBV28, the J gene TRBJ2-7, with D perhaps TRBD2 (5 bases). The V gene's germline CDR1 is MDHEN and CDR2 SYDVKM. The CDR3 is 16 residues long. Between the trimmed V and J ends, which lost 5 bases and 5 bases, there was a span of 22 bases.